Listed here are 20 T cell receptor beta chains from one sample, sequenced in a study of beta chain features in type 1 diabetes. Antigen specificity for these receptors is unknown. Whole-study results and caveats: Moderate but significant shortening of TCRB CDR3s was recorded in all four CD4+ subsets from Type 1 diabetes patients.

Expressed TCRB transcripts were sequenced, since all the RNA that had been isolated was reverse transcribed. The assay was immunoSEQ multiplex PCR, and TCRdb's table has in-frame clones only and misses some. The sample includes 250,000 or so clones, more than 11% of them seen just once. The specimen sequenced was naive CD4+ T cells from blood. These receptors came from a man aged 25-45 years with type 1 diabetes.

The V gene is TRBV18, the J gene TRBJ1-5, with D possibly being TRBD1 (5 bases). The CDR3 contains 13 residues. The V end lost 2 bases, the J end lost 5 bases, and 7 bases lay between the germline ends. Germline CDR1 is KGHSH and CDR2 is LQKENI. CDR3 sequence: CASSPGGDQPQHF. The DNA of the CDR3 is TGTGCCAGCTCACCAGGGGGGGATCAGCCCCAGCATTTT. Full variable domain (missing parts from reference TRBV18 and TRBJ1-5): NAGVMQNPRHLVRRRGQEARLRCSPMKGHSHVYWYRQLPEEGLKFMVYLQKENIIDESGMPKERFSAEFPKEGPSILRIQQVVRGDSAAYFCASSPGGDQPQHFGDGTRLSIL.

This clone showed up just a few times. This chain links TRBV6-1 with TRBJ2-5; 10 nucleotides agree with TRBD2. Germline assignment: CDR1 MNHNS and CDR2 SASEGT. The CDR3 loop spans 14 amino acids. V dropped 6 bases and J dropped 4; count of bases not matched to a gene: 5. CDR3 bases: TGTGCCAGCAGGGAGCGGGGGGGCGCAGAGACCCAGTACTTC. It is translated as CASRERGGAETQYF.

This clone has more than one count but fewer than ten. This sequence joins TRBV5-6 and TRBJ2-5; TRBD1 matches at 10 bases. The length of the CDR3 is 13 residues. Germline CDR1 reads SGHDT; CDR2 reads YYEEEE. J lost 6 bases, V lost 7 bases, and 6 bases had no gene match. CDR3 sequence: CASRTGGLQTQYF. CDR3 sequence (DNA): TGTGCCAGCCGGACAGGGGGGCTTCAGACCCAGTACTTC.

This chain connects TRBV9 to TRBJ2-1, with 9 bases matching TRBD2. CDR1 and CDR2 from the germline V gene are SGDLS and YYNGEE. The CDR3 spans 15 residues. With V trimmed by 5 bases and J by 8 bases, 11 bases remained unmatched. The CDR3 protein is CASSIHAGGPDEQFF. The CDR3 DNA sequence: TGTGCCAGCAGTATCCATGCGGGAGGGCCGGATGAGCAGTTCTTC.

V is TRBV9 and J is TRBJ1-1; TRBD1 matches at 7 bases. The CDR3 spans 15 residues. Germline values: CDR1 SGDLS, CDR2 YYNGEE. V was clipped by 1 base and J by 1 base; unmatched bases: 4. Here the CDR3 DNA reads TGTGCCAGCAGCGTATTTGGGACAGAGAACACTGAAGCTTTCTTT. Its protein product is CASSVFGTENTEAFF.

This clone was counted only a few times. The V and J genes are TRBV19 and TRBJ2-7, with 7 positions matching TRBD1. Germline CDR1 reads LNHDA; CDR2 reads SQIVND (reference sequence). Unmatched junction bases numbered 7, after V lost 5 bases and J lost 3 bases. The CDR3 contains 14 residues. The CDR3 DNA reads TGTGCCAGTAGTCGACAGGGTGGAAGCTACGAGCAGTACTTC. Translating it yields CASSRQGGSYEQYF.

The chain joins TRBV7-8 to TRBJ2-5, with 8 bases identical to TRBD2. CDR1 and CDR2 (germline): SGHVS, FQNEAQ. V shed 5 bases and J 5 bases; nucleotides not matched to a gene: 10. This CDR3 has 15 amino acids. CDR3 in DNA: TGTGCCAGCAGCCCACCGGGGGGGCCTAAGGAGACCCAGTACTTC. It codes for CASSPPGGPKETQYF.

This clone was recorded a few times. V and J are TRBV10-3 and TRBJ2-3, with TRBD2 matching over 8 bases. The V gene's germline CDR1 is ENHRY and CDR2 SYGVKD. The V and J ends lost 10 bases and 4 bases, in that order; junction bases with no gene match: 13. The CDR3 is 15 residues long. This chain's CDR3 is CATSRDGRASDTQYF. The CDR3 DNA is TGTGCCACCTCCCGGGACGGGAGGGCCTCAGATACGCAGTATTTT.

V gene TRBV10-2 combines with J gene TRBJ2-4; 7 nucleotides line up with TRBD2. This CDR3 spans 14 amino acids. The V and J ends lost 0 bases and 7 bases, in that order; junction bases with no gene match: 3. Per germline, CDR1 WSHSY and CDR2 SAAADI. The CDR3 sequence is CASSESGGENIQYF. CDR3 nucleotide sequence: TGCGCCAGCAGTGAGTCTGGGGGGGAGAACATTCAGTACTTC.

This clone was detected a few times. The gene calls are TRBV30 and TRBJ1-4, with D tentatively TRBD1 (5 bases). The CDR3 spans 15 residues. Per germline, CDR1 GTSNPN and CDR2 SVGIG (reference sequence). The V gene lost 2 bases and the J gene lost 2 bases, with 12 bases spanning the gap. The CDR3 nucleotides read TGTGCCTGGAGTACGCCAGGGCCTACTAATGAAAAACTGTTTTTT. This translates into CAWSTPGPTNEKLFF. Together with reference TRBV30 and TRBJ1-4, the CDR3 gives the full variable domain: SQTIHQWPATLVQPVGSPLSLECTVEGTSNPNLYWYRQAAGRGLQLLFYSVGIGQISSEVPQNLSASRPQDRQFILSSKKLLLSDSGFYLCAWSTPGPTNEKLFFGSGTQLSVL.

This clone has just a few counts. The chain is built from TRBV11-2 and TRBJ1-4, with 12 bases matching TRBD1. The CDR3 is 16 residues long. Trimming took 5 bases from V and 6 from J; bases not matched to a gene: 7. In germline, CDR1 is SGHAT, CDR2 FQNNGV. DNA of the CDR3: TGTGCCAGCAGCCTCGGGACAGGGGGCGGACATGAAAAACTGTTTTTT. It codes for CASSLGTGGGHEKLFF.

The rearrangement uses TRBV9 and TRBJ2-1, with 8 bases fitting TRBD2. CDR1 is SGDLS, CDR2 YYNGEE, per germline. The junction had 8 bases not matched to a gene; V was cut back by 0 bases and J by 0 bases. The CDR3 consists of 18 residues. Written as DNA, the CDR3 is TGTGCCAGCAGCGTAGTGGATAGCGGGACATCCTCCTACAATGAGCAGTTCTTC. Protein sequence: CASSVVDSGTSSYNEQFF.

This clone was counted a few times. This chain links TRBV5-4 with TRBJ2-5; 12 nucleotides agree with TRBD2. CDR3 size: 16 residues. Trimming removed 3 bases from V and 5 bases from J; junction bases left unmatched: 8. Germline loops: CDR1 SGHNT, CDR2 YYREEE (reference sequence). CDR3 amino acids: CASSSRLAGVMETQYF. The CDR3 coding sequence is TGTGCCAGCAGCTCTAGACTAGCGGGAGTTATGGAGACCCAGTACTTC. The full variable domain, in which reference TRBV5-4 and TRBJ2-5 provide the parts outside the CDR3, is ETGVTQSPTHLIKTRGQQVTLRCSSQSGHNTVSWYQQALGQGPQFIFQYYREEENGRGNFPPRFSGLQFPNYSSELNVNALELDDSALYLCASSSRLAGVMETQYFGPGTRLLVL.

The chain is built from TRBV5-1 and TRBJ1-5, with 8 bases fitting TRBD1. The J segment lost 4 bases and the V segment lost 0 bases, leaving 6 bases of the junction unmatched. The CDR3 is made up of 16 amino acids. Germline V gene lookup returns CDR1 SGHRS and CDR2 YFSETQ. This CDR3 reads CASSLDGRGRNQPQHF. The CDR3 DNA follows: TGCGCCAGCAGCTTGGATGGCAGGGGGCGAAATCAGCCCCAGCATTTT.

The V call is TRBV30, the J call TRBJ2-6; 7 bases are shared with TRBD1. This CDR3 comprises 16 residues. Trimming at V came to 4 bases and at J to 0 bases, leaving 6 bases not matched to a gene. Per the germline V gene, CDR1 is GTSNPN and CDR2 is SVGIG (reference sequence). The CDR3 loop reads CAWTGDSGSGANVLTF. Written as DNA, the CDR3 is TGTGCCTGGACCGGGGACAGCGGCTCTGGGGCCAACGTCCTGACTTTC. Filled out from reference TRBV30 and TRBJ2-6, the complete variable domain reads SQTIHQWPATLVQPVGSPLSLECTVEGTSNPNLYWYRQAAGRGLQLLFYSVGIGQISSEVPQNLSASRPQDRQFILSSKKLLLSDSGFYLCAWTGDSGSGANVLTFGAGSRLTVL.

V usage is TRBV7-2 and J usage is TRBJ2-7, with 11 positions matching TRBD2. V trimming: 4 bases; J trimming: 3 bases; junction bases outside the gene matches: 8. Per germline, CDR1 SGHTA and CDR2 FQGNSA. This CDR3 has 16 amino acids. The CDR3 DNA reads as TGTGCCAGCAGCTGGGTAGCGGGAGGGCCAGACTACGAGCAGTACTTC. Amino acid sequence: CASSWVAGGPDYEQYF.

The chain uses TRBV6-5 and TRBJ2-7, with TRBD2 matching 14 bases. Per the germline V gene, CDR1 is MNHEY and CDR2 is SVGAGI. The CDR3 length is 14 residues. Germline trimming cut 6 bases from V and 7 bases from J; bases unmatched to any gene: 5. CDR3 nucleotide sequence: TGTGCCAGCAGCCGGACTAGCGGGAGGATTGAGCAGTACTTC. As protein: CASSRTSGRIEQYF.

The chain couples TRBV15 to TRBJ2-1; 8 bases agree with TRBD2. V lost 2 bases and J lost 11; bases outside the gene matches: 8. This CDR3 spans 14 amino acids. In germline, CDR1 is LNHNV, CDR2 YYDKDF (reference sequence). The CDR3 DNA sequence: TGTGCCACCAGCAGACCCCCGGGACTAGGAAAGCAGTTCTTC. This gives the protein CATSRPPGLGKQFF.

This chain links TRBV9 with TRBJ2-7; possible D gene TRBD2, 6 bases. Trimming removed 0 bases from V and 2 bases from J, with 12 bases in between. Germline CDR1 SGDLS, CDR2 YYNGEE. The CDR3 has 15 residues. CDR3 sequence: CASSVDAGPTYEQYF. CDR3 bases: TGTGCCAGCAGCGTAGATGCGGGGCCGACCTACGAGCAGTACTTC. Variable domain in full (rest from reference TRBV9 and TRBJ2-7): DSGVTQTPKHLITATGQRVTLRCSPRSGDLSVYWYQQSLDQGLQFLIQYYNGEERAKGNILERFSAQQFPDLHSELNLSSLELGDSALYFCASSVDAGPTYEQYFGPGTRLTVT.

This chain joins TRBV5-1 and TRBJ2-3; tentatively, D is TRBD2 (6 bases). CDR1 and CDR2 (germline): SGHRS, YFSETQ. The CDR3 has 15 residues. Deletions cut 0 bases from V and 5 bases from J, with 13 bases between. The CDR3, as DNA: TGCGCCAGCAGCTTGGCCCGCGGGGACGGAGATACGCAGTATTTT. It specifies CASSLARGDGDTQYF.